This T cell receptor (beta chain) is from a study of OX40 agonist ivuxolimab in advanced cancers. Study summary: An agonistic anti-OX40 (CD134) antibody, ivuxolimab, was used to treat the patients. Study results and caveats: CD4+ and CD8+ blood T cells expanded clonally by week 6 at 0.1 to 3.0 mg/kg.

Regarding this clone: Its antigen remains unidentified.

Libraries were prepared by immunoSEQ multiplex PCR; TCRdb keeps only in-frame clonotypes and omits some of them. The data hold some 39,000 clones, with roughly 88% observed a single time. Germline loops: CDR1 SGHAT, CDR2 FQNNGV. This CDR3 has 14 amino acids. V lost 4 bases, J lost 10 bases, and 17 bases lay in between. The V and J genes are TRBV11-2 and TRBJ2-1; D possibly matches TRBD1 or TRBD2 (6 bases each). This clonotype originated in an adult with an advanced solid tumor such as melanoma, head and neck, liver or kidney cancer. Source: CD4+ or CD8+ T cells sorted from blood, taken in a trial of the OX40 agonist ivuxolimab. The CDR3 bases are TGTGCCAGCAGCTACCAGGGGAGCGGAGGGGAGCAGTTCTTC. This sequence encodes CASSYQGSGGEQFF.